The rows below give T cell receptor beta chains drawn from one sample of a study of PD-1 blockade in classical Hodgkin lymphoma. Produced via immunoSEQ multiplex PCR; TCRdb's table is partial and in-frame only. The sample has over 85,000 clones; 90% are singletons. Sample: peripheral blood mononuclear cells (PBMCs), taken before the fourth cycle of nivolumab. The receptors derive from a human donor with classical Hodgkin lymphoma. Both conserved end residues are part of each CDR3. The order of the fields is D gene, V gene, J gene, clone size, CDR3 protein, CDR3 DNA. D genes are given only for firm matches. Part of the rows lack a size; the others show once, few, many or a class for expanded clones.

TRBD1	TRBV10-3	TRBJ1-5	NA	CAISEDRAGQPQHF	TGTGCCATCAGTGAGGACAGGGCCGGTCAGCCCCAGCATTTT
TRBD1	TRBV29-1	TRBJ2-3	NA	CSVEGDRPPTDTQYF	TGCAGCGTTGAGGGGGACAGGCCCCCAACAGATACGCAGTATTTT
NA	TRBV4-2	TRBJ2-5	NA	CASKSEETQYF	TGTGCCAGCAAAAGTGAAGAGACCCAGTACTTC
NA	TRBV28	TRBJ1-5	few	CASSWGDQPQHF	TGTGCCAGCAGTTGGGGGGATCAGCCCCAGCATTTT
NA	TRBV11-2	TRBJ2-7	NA	CASSSLPYEQYF	TGTGCCAGCAGCTCCCTCCCCTACGAGCAGTACTTC
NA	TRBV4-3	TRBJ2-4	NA	CASSQERLAKNIQYF	TGCGCCAGCAGCCAAGAACGCCTAGCCAAAAACATTCAGTACTTC
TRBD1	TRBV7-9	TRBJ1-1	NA	CASSTGQMLEAFF	TGTGCCAGCAGCACGGGACAGATGCTTGAAGCTTTCTTT
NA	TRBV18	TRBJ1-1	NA	CASSPPVRWQGYTEAFF	TGTGCCAGCTCACCACCGGTCAGGTGGCAGGGCTACACTGAAGCTTTCTTT
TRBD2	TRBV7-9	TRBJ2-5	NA	CASSLISGGAAQYF	TGTGCCAGCAGCTTAATTAGCGGGGGGGCCGCCCAGTACTTC
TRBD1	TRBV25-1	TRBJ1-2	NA	CASSLQGAGSYGYTF	TGTGCCAGCAGTCTGCAGGGGGCTGGGTCCTATGGCTACACCTTC
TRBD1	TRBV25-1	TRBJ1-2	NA	CASSGGQGRGGYTF	TGTGCCAGCAGTGGGGGACAGGGAAGGGGCGGCTACACCTTC
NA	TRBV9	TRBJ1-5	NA	CASSPDPGGSNQPQHF	TGTGCCAGCAGCCCCGATCCGGGGGGATCCAATCAGCCCCAGCATTTT
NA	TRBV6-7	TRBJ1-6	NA	CASSYTQDSSYNSPLHF	TGTGCCAGCAGCTACACCCAGGACAGCTCCTATAATTCACCCCTCCACTTT
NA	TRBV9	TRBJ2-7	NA	CASSVDGAPYEQYF	TGTGCCAGCAGCGTAGACGGGGCCCCCTACGAGCAGTACTTC
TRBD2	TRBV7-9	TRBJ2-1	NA	CASSSGLDEQFF	TGTGCCAGCAGCTCGGGACTAGATGAGCAGTTCTTC
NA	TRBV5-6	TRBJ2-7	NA	CASSWDITGMWDF	TGTGCCAGCAGCTGGGATATTACAGGGATGTGGGACTTC
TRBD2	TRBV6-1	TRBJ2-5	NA	CASSEARLRAGGREQYF	TGTGCCAGCAGTGAAGCGCGTCTTCGAGCGGGGGGCAGAGAGCAGTACTTC
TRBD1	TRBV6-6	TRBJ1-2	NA	CASSLTGGYGYTF	TGTGCCAGCAGTCTGACAGGGGGCTATGGCTACACCTTC
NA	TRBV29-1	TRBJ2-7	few	CSVERYGEYEQYF	TGCAGCGTTGAAAGATACGGGGAGTACGAGCAGTACTTC
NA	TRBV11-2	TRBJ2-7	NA	CASSRGQPSLYEQYF	TGTGCCAGCAGCCGCGGCCAACCTTCTCTTTACGAGCAGTACTTC
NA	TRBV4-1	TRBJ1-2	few	CASSQDRVGYGYTF	TGCGCCAGCAGCCAAGATCGGGTGGGCTATGGCTACACCTTC
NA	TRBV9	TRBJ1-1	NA	CASRGGGTEAFF	TGTGCCAGCAGGGGAGGGGGGACTGAAGCTTTCTTT
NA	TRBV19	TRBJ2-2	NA	CASRPGNTGELFF	TGTGCCAGTAGGCCGGGAAACACCGGGGAGCTGTTTTTT
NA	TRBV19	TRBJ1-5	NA	CASSTLSTGYLGQPQHF	TGTGCCAGTAGTACATTGAGTACAGGGTACCTAGGTCAGCCCCAGCATTTT
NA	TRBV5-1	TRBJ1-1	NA	CASSLEGQATEAFF	TGCGCCAGCAGCTTAGAGGGGCAGGCGACTGAAGCTTTCTTT
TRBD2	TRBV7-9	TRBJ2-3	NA	CASSPGLAGGGTDTQYF	TGTGCCAGCAGCCCCGGTCTAGCGGGGGGTGGCACAGATACGCAGTATTTT
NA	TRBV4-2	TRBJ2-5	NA	CASSQDHSLPGTQYF	TGTGCCAGCAGCCAAGATCATTCCCTACCGGGGACCCAGTACTTC
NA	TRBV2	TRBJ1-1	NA	CASRTGKAFF	TGTGCCAGCAGGACAGGTAAAGCTTTCTTT
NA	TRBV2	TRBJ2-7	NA	CASSGIKGRYEQYF	TGTGCCAGCAGTGGGATAAAGGGGCGGTACGAGCAGTACTTC
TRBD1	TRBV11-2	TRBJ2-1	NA	CASSLSLGTGVNEQFF	TGTGCCAGCAGCCTATCCCTCGGGACAGGGGTCAATGAGCAGTTCTTC
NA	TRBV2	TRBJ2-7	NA	CASRTGPWVLKNF	TGTGCCAGCAGGACAGGTCCCTGGGTTCTCAAAAACTTC
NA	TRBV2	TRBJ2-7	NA	CASSEDWGGYYEQYF	TGTGCCAGCAGTGAGGATTGGGGGGGCTACTACGAGCAGTACTTC
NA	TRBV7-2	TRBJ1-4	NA	CASSLGGQGNEKLFF	TGTGCCAGCAGCTTAGGGGGGCAGGGGAATGAAAAACTGTTTTTT
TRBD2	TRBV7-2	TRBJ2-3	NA	CASSLILAGATDTQYF	TGTGCCAGCAGCTTAATTCTAGCGGGGGCCACAGATACGCAGTATTTT
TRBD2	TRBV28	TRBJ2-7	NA	CASRVGRDYEQYF	TGTGCCAGCAGGGTCGGGAGGGACTACGAGCAGTACTTC
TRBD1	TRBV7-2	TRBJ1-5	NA	CASSPLRQGNQPQHF	TGTGCCAGCAGCCCCCTCCGACAGGGTAATCAGCCCCAGCATTTT
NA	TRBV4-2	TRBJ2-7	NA	CASSPSSGSYEQYF	TGTGCCAGCAGCCCGTCGAGTGGTAGCTACGAGCAGTACTTC
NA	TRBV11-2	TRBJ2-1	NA	CASSRWFRGASSYNEQFF	TGTGCCAGCAGCCGTTGGTTTAGGGGGGCAAGCTCCTACAATGAGCAGTTCTTC
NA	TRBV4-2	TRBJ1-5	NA	CASSQEGEVNQPQHF	TGTGCCAGCAGCCAAGAAGGGGAGGTGAATCAGCCCCAGCATTTT
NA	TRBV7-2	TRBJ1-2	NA	CASSNSGVEGYTF	TGTGCCAGCAGTAACTCAGGGGTGGAAGGCTACACCTTC
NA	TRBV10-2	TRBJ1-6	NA	CASSEAGEGSPLHF	TGCGCCAGCAGTGAGGCAGGGGAGGGTTCACCCCTCCACTTT
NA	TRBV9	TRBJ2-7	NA	CASSEGLGGVYEQYF	TGTGCCAGCAGCGAGGGCCTTGGAGGGGTTTACGAGCAGTACTTC
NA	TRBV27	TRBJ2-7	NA	CASSPRRSSYEQYF	TGTGCCAGCAGTCCCAGACGGAGCTCCTACGAGCAGTACTTC
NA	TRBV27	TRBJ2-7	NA	CASSLSPPGIEQYF	TGTGCCAGCAGTTTATCCCCCCCGGGGATAGAGCAGTACTTC
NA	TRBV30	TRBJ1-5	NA	CAWSLGPPNQPQHF	TGTGCCTGGAGCCTGGGACCGCCCAATCAGCCCCAGCATTTT
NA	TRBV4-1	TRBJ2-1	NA	CASSPRSLKLYNEQFF	TGCGCCAGCAGCCCGCGGTCCCTAAAGCTCTACAATGAGCAGTTCTTC
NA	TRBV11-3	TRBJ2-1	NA	CASSLAGSVGNEQFF	TGTGCCAGCAGCTTAGCAGGGTCTGTGGGCAATGAGCAGTTCTTC
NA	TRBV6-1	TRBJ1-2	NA	CASSEAVTHYGYTF	TGTGCCAGCAGTGAAGCTGTCACCCACTATGGCTACACCTTC
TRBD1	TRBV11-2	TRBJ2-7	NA	CASSRGRGSSYEQYF	TGTGCCAGCAGCCGCGGCAGGGGGAGCTCCTACGAGCAGTACTTC
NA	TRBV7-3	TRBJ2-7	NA	CASSLDYEQYF	TGTGCCAGCAGCTTAGACTACGAGCAGTACTTC
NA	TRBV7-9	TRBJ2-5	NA	CASSSPQETQYF	TGTGCCAGCAGCTCTCCCCAAGAGACCCAGTACTTC
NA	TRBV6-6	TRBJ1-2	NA	CASRRQDPNGYTF	TGTGCCAGCAGGAGACAGGACCCTAATGGCTACACCTTC
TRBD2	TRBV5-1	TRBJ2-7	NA	CASSKTTGTSGYEQYF	TGCGCCAGCAGCAAAACAACCGGGACTAGCGGTTACGAGCAGTACTTC
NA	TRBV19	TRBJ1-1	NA	CASSDLSQGNTEAFF	TGTGCCAGTAGCGATTTGAGCCAGGGGAACACTGAAGCTTTCTTT
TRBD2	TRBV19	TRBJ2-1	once	CASSVVGGVRYNEQFF	TGTGCCAGTAGTGTAGTCGGGGGGGTCCGGTACAATGAGCAGTTCTTC
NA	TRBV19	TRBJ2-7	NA	CASSAGEEQYF	TGTGCCAGTTCCGCAGGGGAAGAGCAGTACTTC
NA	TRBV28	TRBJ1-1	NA	CASSRRLFTEAFF	TGTGCCAGCAGTAGAAGGTTATTCACTGAAGCTTTCTTT
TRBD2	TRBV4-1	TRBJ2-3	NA	CASSQDPQRGGLSDTQYF	TGCGCCAGCAGCCAAGATCCCCAGCGGGGGGGCCTATCAGATACGCAGTATTTT
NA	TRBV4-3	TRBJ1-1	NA	CASSQGVSENTEAFF	TGCGCCAGCAGCCAAGGCGTATCTGAAAACACTGAAGCTTTCTTT